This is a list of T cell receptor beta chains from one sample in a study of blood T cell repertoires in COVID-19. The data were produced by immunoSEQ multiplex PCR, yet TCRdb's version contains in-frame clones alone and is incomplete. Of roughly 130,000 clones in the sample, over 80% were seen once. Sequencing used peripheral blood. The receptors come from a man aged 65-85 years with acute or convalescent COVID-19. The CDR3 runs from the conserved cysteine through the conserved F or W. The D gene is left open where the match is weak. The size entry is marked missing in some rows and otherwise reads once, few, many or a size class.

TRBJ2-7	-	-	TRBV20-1	CSARDGRGQYF	TGCAGTGCTAGAGACGGCCGCGGGCAGTACTTC
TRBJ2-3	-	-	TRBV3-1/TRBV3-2	CASSRSGTDTQYF	TGTGCCAGCAGCCGGTCGGGCACAGATACGCAGTATTTT
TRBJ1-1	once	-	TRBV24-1	CATSDLPRCGDSARSSPNTEAFF	TGTGCCACCAGTGATTTGCCACGGTGCGGTGATTCGGCCCGTTCCTCCCCCAACACTGAAGCTTTCTTT
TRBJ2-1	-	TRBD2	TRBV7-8	CASSPSGGAYEQFF	TGTGCCAGCAGTCCAAGCGGGGGGGCTTATGAGCAGTTCTTC
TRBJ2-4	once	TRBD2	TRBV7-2	CASNVGGEGKNIQYF	TGTGCCAGCAACGTCGGGGGGGAGGGCAAAAACATTCAGTACTTC
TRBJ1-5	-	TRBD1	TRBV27	CASSPRQGNQPQHF	TGTGCCAGCAGTCCACGACAGGGGAATCAGCCCCAGCATTTT
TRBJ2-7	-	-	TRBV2	CASSGEFAEQYF	TGTGCCAGCAGTGGAGAGTTTGCCGAGCAGTACTTC
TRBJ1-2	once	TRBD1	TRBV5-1	CASSYGTGGFYTF	TGCGCCAGCAGCTACGGGACAGGGGGATTCTACACCTTC
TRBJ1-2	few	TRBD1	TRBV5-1	CASSPGTGGLYGYTF	TGCGCCAGCAGCCCCGGGACAGGGGGACTCTATGGCTACACCTTC
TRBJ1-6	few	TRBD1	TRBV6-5	CASRTGQGNSPLHF	TGTGCCAGCAGAACCGGACAGGGGAATTCACCCCTCCACTTT
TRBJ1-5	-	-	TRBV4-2	CASSQGVSGNQPQHF	TGTGCCAGCAGCCAAGGGGTAAGCGGCAATCAGCCCCAGCATTTT
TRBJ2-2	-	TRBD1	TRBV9	CASSVGQGRGTGELFF	TGTGCCAGCAGCGTGGGACAGGGGCGCGGCACCGGGGAGCTGTTTTTT
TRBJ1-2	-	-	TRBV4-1	CASSRGGWLGYGYTF	TGCGCCAGCAGCAGAGGAGGGTGGCTGGGATATGGCTACACCTTC
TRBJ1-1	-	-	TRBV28	CASTIQLAGEAFF	TGTGCCAGCACAATCCAACTAGCGGGTGAAGCTTTCTTT
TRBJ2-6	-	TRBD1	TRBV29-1	CSVVSSRRDRGSGANVLTF	TGCAGCGTTGTATCCTCTCGGCGAGACAGGGGCTCGGGGGCCAACGTCCTGACTTTC
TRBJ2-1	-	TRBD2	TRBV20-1	CSGTRYNEQFF	TGCAGTGGGACTAGATACAATGAGCAGTTCTTC
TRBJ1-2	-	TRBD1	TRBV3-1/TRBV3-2	CASSDPGQEGYTF	TGTGCCAGCAGCGATCCGGGACAGGAAGGCTACACCTTC
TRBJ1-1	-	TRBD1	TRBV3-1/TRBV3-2	CASSRGGRNTEAFF	TGTGCCAGCAGCCGAGGGGGCCGGAACACTGAAGCTTTCTTT